These 5 T cell receptor beta chains share one sample of origin, sequenced in a study of regulatory T cells in long-lasting Graves disease. Through Arm-PCR of CDR3 regions and iRepertoire HTBI primers, TCR beta libraries were built. One entry per CDR3 protein results from TCRdb running MiXCR on the multiplex PCR reads. The sample records 500,000 or so distinct CDR3 sequences, roughly 15% being singletons. Stated time point: newly diagnosed GD, antithyroid drugs for less than 3 months. Making the TCR library involved RNA that had been extracted from PBMCs. The same data also went into a second study, on T cells in Graves' hyperthyroidism and ophthalmopathy.

The sequencing here drew on peripheral blood mononuclear cells (PBMCs), taken at new diagnosis, from a patient treated with antithyroid drugs. These receptor sequences come from a woman aged 35-65 years with Graves disease.

This clonotype was picked up a small number of times. This sequence joins TRBV5-1 and TRBJ1-5; no firm D call. V was cut by 0 bases and J by 0 bases, with 10 bases left in between. The CDR3 spans 16 residues. CDR1 and CDR2 from the germline V gene are SGHRS and YFSETQ. CDR3 in DNA: TGCGCCAGCAGCTTGGGGAGCACAGATAGCAATCAGCCCCAGCATTTT. Protein sequence: CASSLGSTDSNQPQHF.

This clonotype was counted only a few times. V and J are TRBV12-3 or TRBV12-4 and TRBJ2-1; no firm D call. The V gene lost 6 bases and the J gene lost 6 bases, with 12 bases spanning the gap. CDR3 length equals 13 residues. The CDR3 is CASRAANGNEQFF. The CDR3 region has the DNA TGTGCCAGCAGGGCAGCTAACGGCAATGAGCAGTTCTTC.

This clonotype was seen ten or more times. V gene TRBV7-3 combines with J gene TRBJ2-2; D not certain. This CDR3 comprises 13 residues. Per germline, CDR1 SGHTA and CDR2 FQGTGA. V lost 1 base to trimming and J lost 8 bases, with 8 bases between them. CDR3 region: CASSLRFGGELFF. The DNA for the CDR3 is TGTGCCAGCAGCTTAAGGTTTGGAGGGGAGCTGTTTTTT. The full variable domain, with the rest looked up from reference TRBV7-3 and TRBJ2-2, is GAGVSQTPSNKVTEKGKYVELRCDPISGHTALYWYRQSLGQGPEFLIYFQGTGAADDSGLPNDRFFAVRPEGSVSTLKIQRTERGDSAVYLCASSLRFGGELFFGEGSRLTVL.

The table lists this clonotype with a few counts. The chain's CDR3 is CATRDTLNEQFF. The CDR3 nucleotides are TGTGCCACCAGGGACACCCTCAATGAGCAGTTCTTC. This rearrangement joins TRBV24-1 to TRBJ2-1; D is possibly TRBD1 (5 bases). The CDR3 loop spans 12 amino acids. With 7 bases removed from V and 6 bases from J, the gap between germline ends came to 9 bases. The germline V gene encodes CDR1 KGHDR and CDR2 SFDVKD.

This clonotype was seen more than once but under ten times. One base away lies a much larger clone, so this may be a sequencing read error. The CDR3 coding sequence is TGTGCCAGCAGTGCTTACACAGATACGCAGTATTTT. This gives the protein CASSAYTDTQYF. The chain is built from TRBV12-3 or TRBV12-4 and TRBJ2-3; no clear D. This CDR3 is 12 amino acids long. V was cut by 5 bases and J by 2 bases, with 5 bases left in between.